Listed below are T cell receptor beta chains from one sample, sequenced in a study of yellow fever vaccine responses in identical twins. TCRdb called the RT-PCR reads again in MiXCR, with one record for every CDR3 protein. The data hold 20,000 to 25,000 distinct CDR3 sequences, with about three quarters observed a single time. The sequencing here drew on T cells from blood (PBMCs), unsorted or a sorted subset (not recorded which), taken before or after yellow fever vaccination (not recorded which). The receptor source for this set is a woman under 30 who received the yellow fever vaccine. Each CDR3 is given with its conserved first and last residue. Fields, in order: V gene, D gene, J gene, clone size, CDR3 DNA, CDR3 protein. The D gene is left open where the match is weak. Clone size is not always given. Where it is, it says once, few, many or a class for expanded clones.

>TRBV11-1|-|TRBJ2-2|-
TGTGCCAGCAGCTTACGGGAAGGAGGGACCGGGGAGCTGTTTTTT
CASSLREGGTGELFF
>TRBV7-6|-|TRBJ2-1|-
TGTGCCAGCAGCCCAGGGACTTCCAATGAGCAGTTCTTC
CASSPGTSNEQFF
>TRBV11-1|TRBD1|TRBJ2-1|once
TGTGCCAGCAGCTGGAACAGGGGGGTCAAGGACAATGAGCAGTTCTTC
CASSWNRGVKDNEQFF
>TRBV12-3/TRBV12-4|TRBD1|TRBJ1-1|-
TGTGCCAGCAGTATCCTGGACTCAGGGGGCACCCCTAGGAGAGCTTTCTTT
CASSILDSGGTPRRAFF
>TRBV7-6|TRBD2|TRBJ2-1|few
TGTGCCAGCAGCTTAATATCGGGACTAAAGTCCAACAATGAGCAGTTCTTC
CASSLISGLKSNNEQFF
>TRBV2|-|TRBJ1-1|-
TGTGCCAGCAGTGCCGGGACCGCGAACACTGAAGCTTTCTTT
CASSAGTANTEAFF
>TRBV2|-|TRBJ2-7|-
TGTGCCAGCAGTGTTAGCTCCTACGAGCAGTACTTC
CASSVSSYEQYF
>TRBV21-1|-|TRBJ2-7|-
TGTGCCAGCAGCAAACGCCCCCCCACTAGCGGGATAGGCGAGCAGTACTTC
CASSKRPPTSGIGEQYF
>TRBV2|-|TRBJ2-4|-
TGTGCCATCAGGGAACTTACCAAAAACATTCAGTACTTC
CAIRELTKNIQYF
>TRBV13|-|TRBJ2-7|-
TGTGCCAGCAGCCGGGAAAACGAGCAGTACTTC
CASSRENEQYF
>TRBV10-3|TRBD1|TRBJ1-2|-
TGTGCCACAAACTTGGACAGGGGACCCCATGGCTACACCTTC
CATNLDRGPHGYTF
>TRBV6-1|-|TRBJ2-2|-
TGTGCCAGCAGTACGAGCGGTACGGGCGGGGAGCTGTTTTTT
CASSTSGTGGELFF
>TRBV20-1|-|TRBJ2-3|few
TGCAGTGCTAGGGCAGATACGCAGTATTTT
CSARADTQYF
>TRBV29-1|-|TRBJ2-2|-
TGCAGCGTTGTAGGCCCAACCGGGGAGCTGTTTTTT
CSVVGPTGELFF
>TRBV7-9|TRBD1|TRBJ2-5|-
TGTGCCAGCAGCTCCCTGACAGGGGGGGGAGAGACCCAGTACTTC
CASSSLTGGGETQYF
>TRBV12-3/TRBV12-4|-|TRBJ1-5|-
TGTGCCAGCAGTTTTCCGGACAATTATCAGCCCCAGCATTTT
CASSFPDNYQPQHF
>TRBV20-1|-|TRBJ2-1|once
TGCAGTGCTAGAGATATCCGACTAGACTATGAGCAGTTCTTC
CSARDIRLDYEQFF
>TRBV11-2|-|TRBJ2-3|-
TGTGCCAGCAGCTTCTGGCGCGCCACAGATACGCAGTATTTT
CASSFWRATDTQYF
>TRBV10-1|-|TRBJ1-2|-
TGCGCCAGCAGTAACAGTAACTATGGCTACACCTTC
CASSNSNYGYTF
>TRBV6-2/TRBV6-3|-|TRBJ1-1|-
TGTGCCAGCAGTTACGACAGAATAGGAGCTTTCTTT
CASSYDRIGAFF
>TRBV18|-|TRBJ1-2|-
TGTGCCAGTAATCGGGACACGGAATCCTATGGCTACACCTTC
CASNRDTESYGYTF
>TRBV20-1|-|TRBJ2-1|-
TGCAGTGCTAGAGATTGGGCTACAAAGAGGAATGAGCAGTTCTTC
CSARDWATKRNEQFF
>TRBV15|-|TRBJ1-1|-
TGTGCCACCAGCAGCGACAAGGCGTCTGAAGCTTTCTTT
CATSSDKASEAFF
>TRBV20-1|TRBD1|TRBJ2-1|-
TGCAGTGTTCCCAGGACAGGGAATGTCAATGAGCAGTTCTTC
CSVPRTGNVNEQFF
>TRBV6-1|TRBD1|TRBJ1-2|-
TGTGCCAGCCGGACAGGGAGCGCCTATGGCTACACCTTC
CASRTGSAYGYTF
>TRBV10-3|TRBD2|TRBJ2-3|-
TGTGCCATCAGTCCCCCTAGCGGGAATACAGATACGCAGTATTTT
CAISPPSGNTDTQYF
>TRBV12-3/TRBV12-4|-|TRBJ1-2|-
TGTGCCACCAGTCAGAATATCTATGGCTACACCTTC
CATSQNIYGYTF
>TRBV15|-|TRBJ1-3|-
TGTGCCACCAGCAGAGCAGGAACCATATATTTT
CATSRAGTIYF
>TRBV20-1|-|TRBJ2-3|-
TGCAGTGCAAGCCCCTCCGCGACAGATACGCAGTATTTT
CSASPSATDTQYF
>TRBV21-1|-|TRBJ2-7|-
TGTGCCAGCAGCGACAGAGATAGCGAGCAGTACTTC
CASSDRDSEQYF
>TRBV2|-|TRBJ2-1|-
TGTGCCAGCACCGTCACAGCGAGTGAGCAGTTCTTC
CASTVTASEQFF
>TRBV5-6|TRBD1|TRBJ2-2|-
TGTGCCAGCAGCGAGACAGGGGGCGGCGGGGAGCTGTTTTTT
CASSETGGGGELFF
>TRBV29-1|TRBD2|TRBJ2-3|-
TGCAGCGTTGAAGATTCACTAGCGACGCAGTATTTT
CSVEDSLATQYF
>TRBV11-1|-|TRBJ1-1|-
TGTGCCAGCAGCTCGCGGGGGGCGGGGACTGAAGCTTTCTTT
CASSSRGAGTEAFF
>TRBV2|-|TRBJ2-2|-
TGTGCCAGCATTCGAACACCCACGTACGGGGAGCTGTTTTTT
CASIRTPTYGELFF
>TRBV4-1|-|TRBJ2-1|-
TGCGCCAGCAGCTTCCAGGGAAATGAGCAGTTCTTC
CASSFQGNEQFF
>TRBV19|TRBD1|TRBJ1-5|-
TGTGCCAGTACCACGGACAGGGGGTTTCAGCCCCAGCATTTT
CASTTDRGFQPQHF
>TRBV11-1|-|TRBJ1-3|-
TGTGCCAGCAGCTCCGGACTGACGGGAAACACCATATATTTT
CASSSGLTGNTIYF
>TRBV12-3/TRBV12-4|TRBD1|TRBJ2-3|-
TGTGCCAGCAGGTCGACCGGGACAGTTCACACAGATACGCAGTATTTT
CASRSTGTVHTDTQYF
>TRBV2|-|TRBJ2-5|-
TGTGCCAGCAGTGTGAGGGCCCCCCAAGAGACCCAGTACTTC
CASSVRAPQETQYF
>TRBV29-1|TRBD2|TRBJ2-1|-
TGCAGCGTTTCGCCGGGACTAGCGACGAGCTCCTACAATGAGCAGTTCTTC
CSVSPGLATSSYNEQFF
>TRBV13|-|TRBJ2-5|-
TGTGCCAGCAGCACCCGGGCCAACCAAGAGACCCAGTACTTC
CASSTRANQETQYF
>TRBV5-1|TRBD2|TRBJ2-7|once
TGCGCCAGCAGTTCGAGGACTAGTTCCTACGAGCAGTACTTC
CASSSRTSSYEQYF
>TRBV7-2|-|TRBJ2-5|-
TGTGCCAGCAGCCAGTACCAAGAGACCCAGTACTTC
CASSQYQETQYF
>TRBV5-1|-|TRBJ2-7|-
TGCGCCAGCAGCCTGGAATGGGGGGGGCTATCGGGAGAGCAGTACTTC
CASSLEWGGLSGEQYF
>TRBV11-2|-|TRBJ2-1|few
TGTGCCAGCAGCTTAGGGGGGGCGAATGAGCAGTTCTTC
CASSLGGANEQFF
>TRBV5-4|TRBD1|TRBJ2-1|-
TGTGCCAGCAGCTTGGGTCAGGGGGCTGGAAATGAGCAGTTCTTC
CASSLGQGAGNEQFF
>TRBV19|-|TRBJ2-1|-
TGTGCCAGTAGCACAGCAAAACAGGGTTACAATGAGCAGTTCTTC
CASSTAKQGYNEQFF
>TRBV11-2|TRBD1|TRBJ2-3|-
TGTGCCAGCATATCTGGGACAGGACGCACAGATACGCAGTATTTT
CASISGTGRTDTQYF
>TRBV21-1|-|TRBJ2-3|-
TGTGCCAGCAGCGATCGGACAGTAGCAGATACGCAGTATTTT
CASSDRTVADTQYF
>TRBV2|-|TRBJ1-1|few
TGTGCCAGCAGCGGCCGAGCCCTACGCACTGAAGCTTTCTTT
CASSGRALRTEAFF
>TRBV29-1|-|TRBJ1-1|-
TGCAGCGTTGAAGTCCCGCCCCGTTCTGAAGCTTTCTTT
CSVEVPPRSEAFF
>TRBV18|TRBD1|TRBJ2-2|-
TGTGCCAGCTCACCACTTGACAGGGGGCTGAACACCGGGGAGCTGTTTTTT
CASSPLDRGLNTGELFF
>TRBV10-3|TRBD1|TRBJ2-7|-
TGTGCCATCAGCCCAGGGGGTTACGAGCAGTACTTC
CAISPGGYEQYF